Below are 25 T cell receptor beta chains sequenced from a single sample in a study of cytomegalovirus exposure and HLA in healthy donors. Primers for the PCR totalled 60 Vbeta and 13 Jbeta. Assay: immunoSEQ multiplex PCR; the TCRdb copy retains only in-frame clones and omits some. The table records roughly 120,000 clones, approximately 80% of them present only once. Source material: PBMCs. The source is a woman in her late teens or twenties in good health and CMV-seropositive.

The V and J genes are TRBV25-1 and TRBJ1-6; D uncertain. The ends were cut back, 8 bases at V and 5 bases at J, with 10 bases in the middle. The CDR3 loop spans 13 amino acids. The germline gives CDR1 MGHDK, CDR2 SYGVNS. The DNA of the CDR3 is TGTGCCAGCCCTAAGGAGGATAATTCACCCCTCCACTTT. It specifies CASPKEDNSPLHF.

This sequence joins TRBV28 and TRBJ1-5; 9 bases are shared with TRBD1. The CDR3 runs 15 residues. From germline, CDR1 is MDHEN and CDR2 SYDVKM. V gave up 5 bases and J gave up 4 bases; unmatched junction bases: 6. The CDR3 DNA is TGTGCCAGCAGTAACCGACAGGGGGAAAATCAGCCCCAGCATTTT. As protein: CASSNRQGENQPQHF.

V usage is TRBV28 and J usage is TRBJ2-5; 7 nucleotides align to TRBD2. Germline assignment: CDR1 MDHEN and CDR2 SYDVKM. The CDR3 has 13 residues. With V trimmed by 6 bases and J by 3 bases, 4 bases remained unmatched. CDR3 amino acids: CASRSLAEETQYF. CDR3 nucleotides: TGTGCCAGCAGAAGTCTAGCGGAAGAGACCCAGTACTTC.

The chain links TRBV12-5 to TRBJ2-3; 7 bases fit TRBD2. The germline gives CDR1 LGHNT, CDR2 FRNRAP. This CDR3 is built from 12 residues. Trimming cost V 4 bases and J 5 bases; bases outside gene matches: 0. CDR3 region: CASGWEGDTQYF. The CDR3 DNA reads TGTGCTAGTGGTTGGGAGGGAGATACGCAGTATTTT.

The J gene is TRBJ2-3, the V gene TRBV5-4; a weak D match, TRBD2 (5 bases). The CDR3 is made up of 15 amino acids. Looked up from germline, CDR1 is SGHNT and CDR2 is YYREEE (reference sequence). Deletions cut 0 bases from V and 4 bases from J, with 12 bases between. The CDR3 nucleotides are TGTGCCAGCAGCTTGGAAGCAACCGGGGCAGATACGCAGTATTTT. Its translation is CASSLEATGADTQYF.

This chain joins TRBV1 and TRBJ2-1; the table gives TRBD2 as D, unverified against the DNA. TRBV1 is marked as a pseudogene. The CDR3 is 12 residues long. The CDR3, as DNA: TGCACCAGCAGCCCAGGGAGGACTAGCCAGTTCTTC. Amino acid sequence: CTSSPGRTSQFF.

The J gene is TRBJ2-2, the V gene TRBV2; D is unresolved. CDR3 length equals 12 residues. Germline V CDR1 and CDR2: SNHLY, FYNNEI. The V gene lost 8 bases and the J gene lost 1 base, with 5 bases spanning the gap. This CDR3 reads CASGLNTGELFF. The CDR3 DNA follows: TGTGCCAGCGGGCTGAACACCGGGGAGCTGTTTTTT.

In this sample, this clone turned up once. The chain is built from TRBV5-6 and TRBJ2-7; 7 bases align to TRBD2. The ends lost 3 bases at V and 4 bases at J; junction bases unmatched: 10. The CDR3 has 15 amino acids. CDR1 and CDR2 from the germline V gene are SGHDT and YYEEEE. CDR3 nucleotide sequence: TGTGCCAGCAGCTCTCGGGCGGGGGTGGTGTACGAGCAGTACTTC. The encoded protein is CASSSRAGVVYEQYF.

The chain carries TRBV10-3 and TRBJ1-5; perhaps TRBD1 as D (5 bases). V was trimmed by 10 bases and J by 4 bases, leaving 14 bases between them. The germline V gene encodes CDR1 ENHRY and CDR2 SYGVKD. The CDR3 consists of 13 residues. Written as DNA, the CDR3 is TGTGCCACTCACGGGGGGATGAATCAGCCCCAGCATTTT. Its translation is CATHGGMNQPQHF.

The V call is TRBV9, the J call TRBJ2-1; TRBD2 agrees at 9 bases. Germline values: CDR1 SGDLS, CDR2 YYNGEE. The CDR3 has 15 residues. V dropped 3 bases and J dropped 3; count of bases not matched to a gene: 4. The CDR3 DNA reads as TGTGCCAGCAGCGGTAGCGGGGGTGTCTACAATGAGCAGTTCTTC. Protein sequence: CASSGSGGVYNEQFF.

J is TRBJ1-4 and V is TRBV27; 7 positions agree with TRBD1. The CDR3 extends over 13 amino acids. Germline CDR1 reads MNHEY; CDR2 reads SMNVEV (reference sequence). V was pared by 3 bases and J by 9 bases, with 4 bases of the junction left unmatched. CDR3: CASSFGRGQKLFF. CDR3 nucleotides: TGTGCCAGCAGTTTCGGTAGGGGGCAAAAACTGTTTTTT.

This chain uses TRBV25-1 with TRBJ2-1; tentative D call: TRBD1 (5 bases). Germline-derived CDR1 and CDR2 are MGHDK and SYGVNS. The V and J ends lost 4 bases and 3 bases respectively, with 22 bases between them. This CDR3 comprises 18 residues. The chain's CDR3 is CASSGGGPQGAVYNEQFF. In DNA, the CDR3 is TGTGCCAGCAGTGGGGGCGGTCCTCAAGGGGCAGTCTACAATGAGCAGTTCTTC.

V is TRBV9 and J is TRBJ1-2; no clear D gene. The germline V gene has CDR1 SGDLS and CDR2 YYNGEE. This CDR3 is built from 13 residues. Trimming took off 4 bases at V and 3 bases at J, with 10 bases between the two ends. The CDR3 bases are TGTGCCAGCAGCTCCTCACGAGACTATGGCTACACCTTC. Protein product: CASSSSRDYGYTF.

The gene calls are TRBV7-9 and TRBJ1-1; D is ambiguous. Germline V CDR1 and CDR2: SEHNR, FQNEAQ (reference sequence). Between the trimmed V and J ends, which lost 0 bases and 0 bases, there was a span of 8 bases. The CDR3 spans 15 residues. The CDR3 nucleotides read TGTGCCAGCAGCTTAGCTGGGCAGCTGAACACTGAAGCTTTCTTT. It yields the protein CASSLAGQLNTEAFF. The full variable domain, with the rest looked up from reference TRBV7-9 and TRBJ1-1, is DTGVSQNPRHKITKRGQNVTFRCDPISEHNRLYWYRQTLGQGPEFLTYFQNEAQLEKSRLLSDRFSAERPKGSFSTLEIQRTEQGDSAMYLCASSLAGQLNTEAFFGQGTRLTVV.

A word on this clone: One junction end does not reproduce the germline sequence, and a read error may be involved. The CDR3 reads CSSSRNRDTNSYNSPLHF. CDR3 nucleotide sequence: TGTTCCAGCAGCCGTAACCGCGATACGAACTCCTATAATTCACCCCTCCACTTT. The chain carries TRBV7-9 and TRBJ1-6; no reliable D call. From germline, CDR1 is SEHNR and CDR2 FQNEAQ (reference sequence). This CDR3 contains 18 residues.

The V and J genes are TRBV5-4 and TRBJ2-1; D uncertain. The V gene lost 4 bases and the J gene lost 8 bases, with 10 bases spanning the gap. The CDR3 spans 12 residues. The germline V gene encodes CDR1 SGHNT and CDR2 YYREEE (reference sequence). The CDR3 sequence: CASSLTWDEQFF. Here the CDR3 DNA reads TGTGCCAGCAGCCTGACATGGGATGAGCAGTTCTTC.

The chain is built from TRBV11-3 and TRBJ2-3; 9 bases align to TRBD2. J was trimmed by 1 base and V by 5 bases; bases with no gene match: 4. Germline CDR1 is SGHNT and CDR2 is YENEEA. The CDR3 extends over 15 amino acids. DNA for the CDR3: TGTGCCAGCAGCCCAGCTAGCGGGGGCACAGATACGCAGTATTTT. Protein product: CASSPASGGTDTQYF.

This clone came up once. This chain uses TRBV6-5 with TRBJ1-5; possibly TRBD1 for D (5 bases). Trimming pared 10 bases from V and 0 bases from J, leaving 16 bases between. The CDR3 loop spans 15 amino acids. The V gene's germline CDR1 is MNHEY and CDR2 SVGAGI. The CDR3 loop is CATRLDIASNQPQHF. The CDR3 DNA follows: TGTGCCACCCGGTTGGACATTGCTAGCAATCAGCCCCAGCATTTT.

The chain uses TRBV5-1 and TRBJ1-2, with TRBD1 as a possible D gene (6 bases). Germline CDR1 and CDR2: SGHRS and YFSETQ. CDR3 length equals 14 residues. V lost 5 bases and J 7 bases, leaving 18 bases between the germline ends. This CDR3 is CASRRPGEELGYTF. The CDR3 bases are TGCGCCAGCAGACGTCCAGGGGAAGAGCTTGGCTACACCTTC.

The V and J genes are TRBV5-1 and TRBJ2-5; D remains ambiguous. The DNA end is a closer match to TRBJ2-7, so the J assignment may be wrong. This CDR3 has 14 amino acids. Germline CDR1 and CDR2: SGHRS and YFSETQ. The CDR3 loop is CASSLGQDVNEQYF. As DNA, the CDR3 is TGCGCCAGCAGCTTGGGTCAGGATGTCAACGAGCAGTACTTC.

The V and J genes are TRBV2 and TRBJ1-2, with TRBD1 matching 9 bases. The J segment lost 4 bases and the V segment lost 3 bases, leaving 9 bases of the junction unmatched. Germline V lookup: CDR1 SNHLY, CDR2 FYNNEI. The CDR3 length is 16 residues. The CDR3 loop is CASSDEGQGFSYGYTF. The CDR3 DNA is TGTGCCAGCAGTGATGAGGGACAGGGATTCTCCTATGGCTACACCTTC.

The V call is TRBV21-1, the J call TRBJ1-1. TRBV21-1 is an annotated pseudogene. The CDR3 contains 14 residues. CDR3: CASTPREKNTEAFF. CDR3 in DNA: TGTGCCAGCACCCCCCGTGAGAAGAACACTGAAGCTTTCTTT.

This clone is a singleton in its sample. The chain recombines TRBV7-9 with TRBJ2-3, with a possible D match to TRBD2 (5 bases). Germline V CDR1 and CDR2: SEHNR, FQNEAQ (reference sequence). V was pared by 1 base and J by 1 base, with 9 bases between. This CDR3 has 15 amino acids. DNA for the CDR3: TGTGCCAGCAGCTTAGGCGGGTTCGGCACAGATACGCAGTATTTT. This encodes CASSLGGFGTDTQYF.

This chain connects TRBV5-6 to TRBJ1-5; D is unresolved. Germline CDR1 reads SGHDT; CDR2 reads YYEEEE. This CDR3 is built from 16 residues. The ends were cut back, 0 bases at V and 5 bases at J, with 15 bases in the middle. The CDR3 bases are TGTGCCAGCAGCTTGGGTCCAGGCTGGTTCGATCAGCCCCAGCATTTT. Translation gives CASSLGPGWFDQPQHF. Using reference TRBV5-6 and TRBJ1-5 for the parts outside the CDR3, the full variable domain is DAGVTQSPTHLIKTRGQQVTLRCSPKSGHDTVSWYQQALGQGPQFIFQYYEEEERQRGNFPDRFSGHQFPNYSSELNVNALLLGDSALYLCASSLGPGWFDQPQHFGDGTRLSIL.

This clone has more than one count but fewer than ten. J is TRBJ1-4 and V is TRBV5-6, with D unclear. The CDR3 is 13 residues long. Trimming pared 1 base from V and 6 bases from J, leaving 7 bases between. Germline V gives CDR1 SGHDT, CDR2 YYEEEE. The CDR3 loop is CASSLLSDEKLFF. DNA of the CDR3: TGTGCCAGCAGCTTGTTGAGCGATGAAAAACTGTTTTTT.